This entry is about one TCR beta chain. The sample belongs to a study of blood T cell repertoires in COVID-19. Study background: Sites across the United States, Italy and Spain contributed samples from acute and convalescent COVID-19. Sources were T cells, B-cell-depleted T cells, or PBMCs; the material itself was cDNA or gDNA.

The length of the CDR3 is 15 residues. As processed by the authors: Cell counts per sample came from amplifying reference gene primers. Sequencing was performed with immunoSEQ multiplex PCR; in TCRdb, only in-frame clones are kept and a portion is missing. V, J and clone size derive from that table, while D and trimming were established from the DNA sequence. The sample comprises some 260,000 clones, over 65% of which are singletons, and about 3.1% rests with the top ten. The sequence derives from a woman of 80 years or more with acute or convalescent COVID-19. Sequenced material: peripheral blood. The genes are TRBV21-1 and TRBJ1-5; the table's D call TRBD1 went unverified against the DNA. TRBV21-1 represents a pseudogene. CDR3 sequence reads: CASSKGRGWNQPQHF. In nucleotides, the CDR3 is TGTGCCAGCAGCAAGGGCAGGGGTTGGAATCAGCCCCAGCATTTT.